This T cell receptor beta chain was documented in a study of blood T cell repertoires in COVID-19. Study background: Spain, Italy and the United States supplied samples that represented acute and convalescent COVID-19. The cDNA or gDNA used as material had been derived from T cells, B-cell-depleted T cells, or PBMCs.

Patients of the Seattle cohort, enrolled during active infection, were followed longitudinally. In the authors' methods: Amplification of reference gene primers was used by the study to estimate nucleated cell counts. The assay was immunoSEQ multiplex PCR, and TCRdb's table has in-frame clones only and misses some. The V and J calls and clone size were taken over from that table, and D and trimming were inferred from the DNA. The sample gives 100,000 to 150,000 clones, roughly nine tenths of which show up once; around 2.1% is in the top ten. Germline values: CDR1 SGHDN, CDR2 FVKESK. This CDR3 spans 13 amino acids. The germline V and J ends were trimmed by 2 bases and 9 bases, with 11 bases remaining between them.

This TCR came from a man aged 50 or older with COVID-19, enrolled during active disease. Sample: peripheral blood. The chain links TRBV14 to TRBJ2-1; maybe TRBD2 (5 bases). The CDR3 region has the DNA TGTGCCAGCAGCCAACTTCTACGGGGTGAGCAGTTCTTC. Its protein product is CASSQLLRGEQFF.